This entry concerns a single TCR beta chain. Its antigen is undetermined. This sample is drawn from a study of cytomegalovirus exposure and HLA in healthy donors. Study results and caveats: In a later analysis, the majority of CMV-associated beta chains seemingly showed HLA restriction. CMV antigen specificity was confirmed in vitro for a few CMV-associated chains.

Vbeta (60) and Jbeta (13) primers were used in the PCR. Profiled with immunoSEQ multiplex PCR; TCRdb holds only in-frame clones, not every one. Among under 150,000 clones listed, around 86% were seen once. Sequenced material: PBMCs. This TCR came from a man aged 18-30 years in good health and CMV-seronegative.

The CDR3 nucleotides read TGTGCCAGCAGCTTGTCAGGGGCAGGGCACTATGGCTACACCTTC. It yields the protein CASSLSGAGHYGYTF. This rearrangement joins TRBV5-4 to TRBJ1-2, with D possibly matching TRBD1 (6 bases). Between the trimmed V and J ends, which lost 1 base and 3 bases, there was a span of 13 bases. Germline lookup yields CDR1 SGHNT and CDR2 YYREEE (reference sequence). The CDR3 is 15 residues long. The variable domain in full, with the rest retrieved from reference TRBV5-4 and TRBJ1-2, is ETGVTQSPTHLIKTRGQQVTLRCSSQSGHNTVSWYQQALGQGPQFIFQYYREEENGRGNFPPRFSGLQFPNYSSELNVNALELDDSALYLCASSLSGAGHYGYTFGSGTRLTVV.